This TCR beta chain was recorded in a study of T-cell reconstitution after alpha-beta-depleted transplantation in children. There are 13 residues in the CDR3. The germline CDR1 and CDR2 sequences are DFQATT and SNEGSKA (reference sequence). Trimming stripped 1 base from V and 3 bases from J, with 10 bases between. The study, taken as a whole, reports: Newly generated T cells supplied most T-cell counts and diversity one year post-transplant.

The TCRbeta library incorporated unique molecular identifiers. TCRdb itself ran the PCR reads through MiXCR, one entry per CDR3 protein. The data hold 700,000 to 950,000 distinct CDR3 sequences, with roughly 16% observed a single time. Of note for this clonotype: The antigen remains unidentified.

This material consisted of PBMCs, mostly from graft donor cells, taken 360 days after TCRalphabeta/CD19-depleted stem cell transplant. The clonotype comes from a male patient aged 5 to 17 who had a stem cell transplant for acute lymphoblastic leukemia, so the T cells may come from the graft donor. V and J are TRBV20-1 and TRBJ2-7; D remains unclear. The CDR3 DNA follows: TGCAGTGCTAGAGGAACAACCCTCTACGAGCAGTACTTC. Amino acids: CSARGTTLYEQYF.